This T cell receptor beta chain was captured by sequencing in a study of blood T cell repertoires in COVID-19. This CDR3 spans 14 amino acids. Per the germline V gene, CDR1 is MNHEY and CDR2 is SMNVEV (reference sequence). Deletions cut 0 bases from V and 8 bases from J, with 10 bases between. Self-reported history from a screening survey and questionnaire set each donor's cohort. This clone occurred a few times. Here immunoSEQ multiplex PCR was the method, and the copy in TCRdb shows in-frame clones only, minus some. The sample gives over 350,000 clones, approximately 87% of which show up once; over 0.9% is in the top ten.

This sequence was found in a woman in her 30s with acute COVID-19. The specimen was PBMCs or T cells enriched from blood (not recorded which). This rearrangement joins TRBV27 to TRBJ1-4; tentatively, D is TRBD1 (5 bases). CDR3: CASSLSQGLEKLFF. CDR3 nucleotide sequence: TGTGCCAGCAGTTTATCCCAGGGTTTGGAAAAACTGTTTTTT.